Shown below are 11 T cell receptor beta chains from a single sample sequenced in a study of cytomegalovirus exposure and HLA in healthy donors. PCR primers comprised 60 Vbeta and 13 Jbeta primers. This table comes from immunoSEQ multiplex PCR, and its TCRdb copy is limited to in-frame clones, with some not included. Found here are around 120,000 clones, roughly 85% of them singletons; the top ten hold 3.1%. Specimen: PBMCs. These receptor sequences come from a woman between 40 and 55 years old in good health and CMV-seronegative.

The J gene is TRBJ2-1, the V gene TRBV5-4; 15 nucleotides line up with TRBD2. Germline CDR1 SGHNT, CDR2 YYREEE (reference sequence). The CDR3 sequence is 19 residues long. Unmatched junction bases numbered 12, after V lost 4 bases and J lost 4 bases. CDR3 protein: CASSPLRTSGRGPYNEQFF. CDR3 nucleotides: TGTGCCAGCAGCCCCCTACGGACTAGCGGGAGGGGTCCGTACAATGAGCAGTTCTTC.

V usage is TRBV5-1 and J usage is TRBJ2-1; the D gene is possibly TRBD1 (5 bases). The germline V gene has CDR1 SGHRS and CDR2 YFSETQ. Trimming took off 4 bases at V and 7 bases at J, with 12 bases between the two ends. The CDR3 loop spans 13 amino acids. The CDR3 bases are TGCGCCAGCAGCGCCATCCCAGGGAATGAGCAGTTCTTC. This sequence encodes CASSAIPGNEQFF.

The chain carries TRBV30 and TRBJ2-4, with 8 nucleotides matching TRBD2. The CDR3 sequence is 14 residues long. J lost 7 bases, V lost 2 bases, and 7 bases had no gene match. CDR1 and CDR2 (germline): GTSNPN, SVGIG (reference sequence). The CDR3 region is CAWSHRGGVNIQYF. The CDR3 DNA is TGTGCCTGGAGTCATCGGGGGGGGGTGAACATTCAGTACTTC.

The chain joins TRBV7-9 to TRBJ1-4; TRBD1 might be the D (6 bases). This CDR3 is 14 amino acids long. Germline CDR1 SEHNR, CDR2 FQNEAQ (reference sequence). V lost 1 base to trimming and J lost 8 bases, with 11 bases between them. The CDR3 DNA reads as TGTGCCAGCAGCTTAGATGGGGGCTGGGAAAAACTGTTTTTT. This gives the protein CASSLDGGWEKLFF.

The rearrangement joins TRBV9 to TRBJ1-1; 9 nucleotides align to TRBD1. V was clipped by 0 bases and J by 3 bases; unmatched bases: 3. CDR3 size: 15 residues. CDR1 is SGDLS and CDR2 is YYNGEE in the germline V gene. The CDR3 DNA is TGTGCCAGCAGCGTAGGGGACAGGGCGGACACTGAAGCTTTCTTT. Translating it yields CASSVGDRADTEAFF.

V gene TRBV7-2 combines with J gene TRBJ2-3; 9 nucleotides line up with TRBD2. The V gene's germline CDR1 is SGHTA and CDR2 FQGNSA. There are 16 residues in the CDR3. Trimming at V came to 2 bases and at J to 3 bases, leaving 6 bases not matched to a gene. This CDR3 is CASSLTWTSATDTQYF. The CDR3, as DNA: TGTGCCAGCAGCTTAACTTGGACTAGCGCGACAGATACGCAGTATTTT.

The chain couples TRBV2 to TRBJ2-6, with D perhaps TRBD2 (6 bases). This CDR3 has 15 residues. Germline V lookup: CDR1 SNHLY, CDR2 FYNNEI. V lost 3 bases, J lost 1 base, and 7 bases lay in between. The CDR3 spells CASSERGSGANVLTF. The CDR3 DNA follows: TGTGCCAGCAGTGAGCGGGGTTCTGGGGCCAACGTCCTGACTTTC.

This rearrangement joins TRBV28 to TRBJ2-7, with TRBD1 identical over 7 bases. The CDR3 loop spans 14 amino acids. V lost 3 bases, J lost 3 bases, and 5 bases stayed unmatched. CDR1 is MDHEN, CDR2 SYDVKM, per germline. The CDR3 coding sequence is TGTGCCAGCAGTTTCCGGGGACAGTTCTACGAGCAGTACTTC. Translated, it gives CASSFRGQFYEQYF.

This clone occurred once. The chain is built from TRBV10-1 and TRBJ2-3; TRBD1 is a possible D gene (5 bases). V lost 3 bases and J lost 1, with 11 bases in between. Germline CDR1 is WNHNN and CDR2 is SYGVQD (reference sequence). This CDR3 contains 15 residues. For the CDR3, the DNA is TGCGCCAGCAGTGAAACAGGTTACGGCACAGATACGCAGTATTTT. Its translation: CASSETGYGTDTQYF.

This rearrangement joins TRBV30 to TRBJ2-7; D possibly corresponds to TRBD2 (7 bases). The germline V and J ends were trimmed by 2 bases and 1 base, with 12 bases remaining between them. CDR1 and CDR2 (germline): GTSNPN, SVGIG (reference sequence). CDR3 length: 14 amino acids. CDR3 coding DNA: TGTGCCTGGAGTCGAGGGGGGGGGTCCTACGAGCAGTACTTC. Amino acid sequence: CAWSRGGGSYEQYF. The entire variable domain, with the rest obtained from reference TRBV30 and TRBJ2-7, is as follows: SQTIHQWPATLVQPVGSPLSLECTVEGTSNPNLYWYRQAAGRGLQLLFYSVGIGQISSEVPQNLSASRPQDRQFILSSKKLLLSDSGFYLCAWSRGGGSYEQYFGPGTRLTVT.

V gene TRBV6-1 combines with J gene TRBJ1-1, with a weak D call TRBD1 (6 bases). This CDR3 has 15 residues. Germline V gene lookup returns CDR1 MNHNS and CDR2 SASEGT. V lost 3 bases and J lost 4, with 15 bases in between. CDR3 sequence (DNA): TGTGCCAGCAGTGATGGGACCCCCAGGGGCACTGAAGCTTTCTTT. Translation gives CASSDGTPRGTEAFF.